This T cell receptor beta chain was retrieved from a study of CD8 T cells in ankylosing spondylitis. The study, taken as a whole, reports: Existing reports had already noted some motif variants in reactive arthritis synovial fluid and blood.

Generation of TCR beta libraries employed quantitative 5'-RACE incorporating molecular barcodes. Via MiXCR, TCRdb re-called the 5' RACE reads, giving one row per CDR3 protein. The sample contains under 300,000 distinct CDR3 sequences, 15% to 20% of which appear only once. The CDR3 runs 15 residues. Looked up from germline, CDR1 is MNHEY and CDR2 is SMNVEV (reference sequence). V was clipped by 4 bases and J by 4 bases; unmatched bases: 6. This clonotype was counted only a few times. Its antigen remains unknown. Sequencing input: blood, either unsorted or a sorted T cell fraction (not recorded which). The receptor comes from a male donor with ankylosing spondylitis or in good health (not recorded which). The genes are TRBV27 and TRBJ1-5, with TRBD1 matching 8 bases. The DNA of the CDR3 is TGTGCCAGCAGTTCCAGGGGGCTAGGGAATCAGCCCCAGCATTTT. Protein sequence: CASSSRGLGNQPQHF.